The rows below give T cell receptor beta chains drawn from one sample of a study of T cell responses to AZD1222 COVID-19 vaccine. TCRdb's copy holds only in-frame clones and misses some; the assay was immunoSEQ multiplex PCR. The sample lists 110,000 or so clones, approximately 88% seen once, with 6.5% in the top ten. The material was peripheral blood, obtained 28 days after the second AZD1222 dose. The receptors were gathered from an adult who received the AZD1222 COVID-19 vaccine. CDR3s include the opening cysteine and the closing phenylalanine or tryptophan. The D gene is left open where the match is weak. Where a row states a size, it is once, few, many or the class of an expanded clone; other rows omit it.

D	J	size	V	DNA	CDR3
TRBD1	TRBJ1-6	NA	TRBV6-4	TGTGCCAGCAGTGGTTCGGACAGGGTTAATTCACCCCTCCACTTT	CASSGSDRVNSPLHF
NA	TRBJ1-5	NA	TRBV25-1	TGTGCCAGCAGTGAGCGGGGGGCTGGACAGCCCCAGCATTTT	CASSERGAGQPQHF
NA	TRBJ2-1	NA	TRBV2	TGTGCCAGCAGTGATTCATTGCGCAATGAGCAGTTCTTC	CASSDSLRNEQFF
TRBD2	TRBJ2-7	NA	TRBV7-2	TGTGCCAGCAGCTTAGCCCCAGCGGGGGCAAGCTACGAGCAGTACTTC	CASSLAPAGASYEQYF
NA	TRBJ2-1	once	TRBV18	TGTGCCAGCTCACCCCAGGAGAGCTCCTACAATGAGCAGTTCTTC	CASSPQESSYNEQFF
NA	TRBJ2-4	few	TRBV7-2	TGTGCCAGCAGCGCACGCGACGGGGCCCAGCACTTC	CASSARDGAQHF
TRBD2	TRBJ2-1	NA	TRBV20-1	TGCAGTGCTAGTAGTAGGACTAGCGGGGGGGCCAGGTACAATGAGCAGTTCTTC	CSASSRTSGGARYNEQFF
NA	TRBJ2-7	NA	TRBV9	TGTGCCAGCAGCGAAGGGGGTACCTACCCCTACGAGCAGTACTTC	CASSEGGTYPYEQYF
NA	TRBJ2-1	NA	TRBV4-2	TGTGCCAGCAGCCAAGATACCGCGCGCGAGGGCCTCTTAAATGAGCAGTTCTTC	CASSQDTAREGLLNEQFF
NA	TRBJ1-1	few	TRBV27	TGTGCCAGCAGTTTACGTGAGGGGTCTGAAGCTTTCTTT	CASSLREGSEAFF
NA	TRBJ1-1	NA	TRBV27	TGTGCCAGCAGTTTATCCCAAAGCCGGGGAAACACTGAAGCTTTCTTT	CASSLSQSRGNTEAFF
NA	TRBJ2-1	NA	TRBV6-5	TGTGCCAGCACCCCCGGGGCAGGTGAGCAGTTCTTC	CASTPGAGEQFF
TRBD1	TRBJ1-5	NA	TRBV2	TGTGCCAGCAGCAACGGCAGGGGGCATCAGCCCCAGCATTTT	CASSNGRGHQPQHF
NA	TRBJ1-2	few	TRBV19	TGTGCCAGTAGTACTGGGACGCAGTATGGCTACACCTTC	CASSTGTQYGYTF
NA	TRBJ2-3	NA	TRBV5-4	TGTGCCAGCACCCGGCGAGGGGGTACAGATACGCAGTATTTT	CASTRRGGTDTQYF
NA	TRBJ1-6	few	TRBV21-1	TGTGCCAGCAGCAAAGAGGGTTCACCCCTCCACTTT	CASSKEGSPLHF
TRBD1	TRBJ1-6	NA	TRBV5-5	TGTGCCAGCAGCTCCGGACAGGGTAGGAATTCACCCCTCCACTTT	CASSSGQGRNSPLHF
TRBD2	TRBJ2-1	NA	TRBV4-3	TGCGCCAGCAGCCAAGAAGGCGTCGGGGGGGAGCAGTTCTTC	CASSQEGVGGEQFF
NA	TRBJ2-5	NA	TRBV5-4	TGTGCCAGCAGCCCTTACCTCCCGGGGGAGACCCAGTACTTC	CASSPYLPGETQYF
TRBD1	TRBJ1-5	once	TRBV19	TGTGCCAGTACCCGAGGGGACAGTGGCAATCAGCCCCAGCATTTT	CASTRGDSGNQPQHF
TRBD2	TRBJ2-3	NA	TRBV7-2	TGTGCCAGCAGCGCGGCAGGAGCGGGGGCCTTGGATACGCAGTATTTT	CASSAAGAGALDTQYF
TRBD1	TRBJ2-1	NA	TRBV5-1	TGCGCCAGCAGCCCGGGACAGGGTCCCTACAATGAGCAGTTCTTC	CASSPGQGPYNEQFF
NA	TRBJ1-1	NA	TRBV19	TGTGCCAGTAGTATACAGGCGGTCTTCACTGAAGCTTTCTTT	CASSIQAVFTEAFF
NA	TRBJ1-1	NA	TRBV12-2	TGTGCAAGTCGCCCAAGACAGGGATCGCCTGAAGCTTTCTTT	CASRPRQGSPEAFF
NA	TRBJ1-2	NA	TRBV28	TGTGCCAGCAACTCTCCTCAGGGGTTTGTTGGCTACACCTTC	CASNSPQGFVGYTF
TRBD1	TRBJ2-2	NA	TRBV9	TGTGCCAGCAGCGAACAGGGGGCGGGTACCGGGGAGCTGTTTTTT	CASSEQGAGTGELFF
NA	TRBJ1-2	NA	TRBV9	TGTGCCAGCAGCAACAACTATGGCTACACCTTC	CASSNNYGYTF
TRBD1	TRBJ2-1	NA	TRBV11-3	TGTGCCAGCAGCCCCGGGACAGGGGAAGGCAATGAGCAGTTCTTC	CASSPGTGEGNEQFF
NA	TRBJ1-6	NA	TRBV10-3	TGTGCCATCAGTGAGATAGATAATTCACCCCTCCACTTT	CAISEIDNSPLHF
TRBD2	TRBJ2-1	NA	TRBV27	TGTGCCAGCAGGGGTCTGGGGACTAGCCCCTACAATGAGCAGTTCTTC	CASRGLGTSPYNEQFF
NA	TRBJ1-1	NA	TRBV28	TGTGCCAGCAGTTATTCGGGGATTCGGGACACTGAAGCTTTCTTT	CASSYSGIRDTEAFF
TRBD1	TRBJ2-7	NA	TRBV4-3	TGCGCCAGCAGCCAATCCCACGCCGGGACAGACCTCACCTACGAGCAGTACTTC	CASSQSHAGTDLTYEQYF
NA	TRBJ1-1	NA	TRBV14	TGTGCCAGCAGCCAAGAGCCCCGCACTGAAGCTTTCTTT	CASSQEPRTEAFF
NA	TRBJ1-1	NA	TRBV6-1	TGTGCCAGCAGTGAAGGAGAGGGGCACACTGAAGCTTTCTTT	CASSEGEGHTEAFF
TRBD2	TRBJ2-3	once	TRBV27	TGTGCCAGCACCTCCTATAGCGGGGGGGCAGATGATACGCAGTATTTT	CASTSYSGGADDTQYF
TRBD2	TRBJ2-1	once	TRBV5-8	TGTGCCAGCAGCTTGGAGCCGGGAGGAGAGCAGTTCTTC	CASSLEPGGEQFF
NA	TRBJ1-1	once	TRBV7-9	TGTGCCAGCAGCTTAGCGGAGGGTTACACTGAAGCTTTCTTT	CASSLAEGYTEAFF
NA	TRBJ2-2	NA	TRBV2	TGTGCCAGCAGTGATTTCGGGACTAACACCGGGGAGCTGTTTTTT	CASSDFGTNTGELFF
TRBD1	TRBJ2-5	NA	TRBV7-2	TGTGCCAGCAGCTTAGGACCGGGACAGGGGGAGACCCAGTACTTC	CASSLGPGQGETQYF
TRBD1	TRBJ2-3	NA	TRBV7-2	TGTGCCAGCAGCCCACGGACAGGGCGAGGCTACACAGATACGCAGTATTTT	CASSPRTGRGYTDTQYF
NA	TRBJ1-2	NA	TRBV4-2	TGTGCCAGCAGCCAAGATCTTTCGACAACTGTTACTAACTATGGCTACACCTTC	CASSQDLSTTVTNYGYTF
NA	TRBJ1-1	NA	TRBV6-5	TGTGCCAGCGTCAATGCCGGGACGGTGAACACTGAAGCTTTCTTT	CASVNAGTVNTEAFF
NA	TRBJ2-2	NA	TRBV7-7	TGTGCCAGCAGCTTAGTGGACAGCGGAAGTACCGGGGAGCTGTTTTTT	CASSLVDSGSTGELFF
NA	TRBJ2-3	NA	TRBV10-3	TGTGCCATCAGTGAGTCACCCGGAGTGAGCACAGATACGCAGTATTTT	CAISESPGVSTDTQYF
TRBD1	TRBJ1-2	NA	TRBV2	TGTGCCAGCTCCCTGGTGGACAGGAACCTCTATGGCTACACCTTC	CASSLVDRNLYGYTF
TRBD1	TRBJ2-2	NA	TRBV9	TGTGCCAGCAGCGTAACCGTGGTTCAGGGGGACCCCGGGGAGCTGTTTTTT	CASSVTVVQGDPGELFF
NA	TRBJ1-5	NA	TRBV2	TGTGCCAGCAATATCAGGGGAGACAATCAGCCCCAGCATTTT	CASNIRGDNQPQHF
TRBD2	TRBJ2-5	once	TRBV7-7	TGTGCTAGCAGCTTAGCGGGGTCTAGCGGAGAGACCCAGTACTTC	CASSLAGSSGETQYF
NA	TRBJ1-2	NA	TRBV4-3	TGCGCCAGCAGCCAAGAATGGAGGGTAAACTATGGCTACACCTTC	CASSQEWRVNYGYTF
NA	TRBJ2-3	NA	TRBV2	TGTGCCAGCAGTGAATTTTTGGGGGCGGGAGATACGCAGTATTTT	CASSEFLGAGDTQYF
NA	TRBJ1-1	NA	TRBV29-1	TGCAGCGTTGAAGGGGTCAATTATTTGACTGAAGCTTTCTTT	CSVEGVNYLTEAFF
TRBD1	TRBJ2-7	NA	TRBV18	TGTGCCAGCTCACCGGGACAGGGGGTGAGGGAGCAGTACTTC	CASSPGQGVREQYF
NA	TRBJ2-5	NA	TRBV2	TGTGCCAGCAAAGGGGCGACCAAAGAGACCCAGTACTTC	CASKGATKETQYF